The clone carrying this T cell receptor beta chain was recorded once. What it recognizes is unknown. As to time point: late sampling 161 to 241 days after vaccination in a few convalescent patients. Treatment specified: approximately nine-day PBMC culture with coronavirus spike peptide pools or control peptides (ViraFEST assay). Expansion of antigen-specific T cells with peptide pools by ViraFEST preceded sequencing of TCRs. The germline V and J ends were trimmed by 8 bases and 3 bases, with 17 bases remaining between them. From germline, CDR1 is SGHVS and CDR2 FQNEAQ. The CDR3 covers 14 residues. The data derive from a study of vaccination and CD4 T cells after COVID-19. Looking at the study overall: Sampling after COVID took place at a median of around 91 days (range 35 to 161) following diagnosis. At a median roughly 70 days (range 14 to 241) after dose two, post-vaccine samples were obtained.

General study results and limits: Spike mono-reactive clones accounted for 304 of the 307 vaccine-specific clones found in convalescent patients.

CD4+ T cells that had been cultured provided DNA sequenced with the Oncomine TCR Beta short-read assay. TCRdb analysed the PCR reads with MiXCR anew, one entry per CDR3 protein. This sample yields some 17,000 distinct CDR3 sequences, of which about 45% are seen a single time; roughly 13% belongs to the top ten. Sequenced here: CD4+ T cells from blood, cultured in vitro, sampled about 7 months after SARS-CoV-2 vaccination. The chain carries TRBV7-8 and TRBJ2-7; TRBD2 might be the D (7 bases). The origin of this receptor is a human donor who had recovered from COVID-19. CDR3 nucleotide sequence: TGTGCCAGCCTTCTGGGGGGGCAGTACTACGAGCAGTACTTC. Its protein product is CASLLGGQYYEQYF.